The 27 T cell receptor beta chains below come from one sample, sequenced in a study of human T cells and chemical hapten exposure. Within the library, unique molecular identifiers were attached to each individual cDNA molecule. TCRdb recomputed calls from the reads with MiXCR, one row per CDR3 protein. This table holds roughly 220 distinct CDR3 sequences, roughly 94% found once. Stated treatment: therapeutic diphenylcyclopropenone sensitization with weekly scalp DPC. The specimen was whole blood, collected before DPC sensitization or 2, 6, or about 24 weeks after (not recorded which). These receptors all stem from an adult with alopecia areata. Some clones in this sample may be carry-over from other donors' samples. This table probably holds off-target reads from a library built for another chain.

The chain is built from TRBV7-2 and TRBJ2-3; the D is unclear. CDR3 length: 13 residues. V lost 2 bases, J lost 6 bases, and 9 bases lay in between. Germline-derived CDR1 and CDR2 are SGHTA and FQGNSA. The CDR3 here is CASSLRVLDTQYF. The CDR3 DNA sequence: TGTGCCAGCAGCTTAAGGGTTTTGGATACGCAGTATTTT.

In its sample, this clonotype was seen once. The genes are TRBV12-3 or TRBV12-4 and TRBJ1-4; a possible D gene is TRBD1 (6 bases). V was pared by 1 base and J by 0 bases, with 9 bases between. The CDR3 covers 16 residues. The CDR3 here is CASSLGGGTTNEKLFF. In nucleotides, the CDR3 is TGTGCCAGCAGTTTAGGAGGGGGAACAACTAATGAAAAACTGTTTTTT.

V gene TRBV7-2 combines with J gene TRBJ1-3; D is unclear. The CDR3 runs to 14 residues. The V and J ends lost 1 base and 0 bases respectively, with 4 bases between them. Germline loops: CDR1 SGHTA, CDR2 FQGNSA. The chain's CDR3 is CASSLVSSGNTIYF. In nucleotides, the CDR3 is TGTGCCAGCAGCTTAGTATCCTCTGGAAACACCATATATTTT.

In nucleotides, the CDR3 is TGTGCCAGCAGCCAAGGTCCCTACGAGCAGTACTTC. This encodes CASSQGPYEQYF. The chain combines TRBV4-2 with TRBJ2-7; D gene unclear. Germline lookup yields CDR1 LGHNA and CDR2 YNFKEQ. Deletions cut 1 base from V and 2 bases from J, with 3 bases between. The CDR3 sequence is 12 residues long.

V gene TRBV14 combines with J gene TRBJ1-2, with 10 bases fitting TRBD1. J gave up 5 bases and V 0 bases, and 6 bases lay outside the gene matches. Germline-derived CDR1 and CDR2 are SGHDN and FVKESK. CDR3 size: 16 residues. For the CDR3, the DNA is TGTGCCAGCAGCCAAGACCGACAGGGGGCTATTTATGGCTACACCTTC. This codes for CASSQDRQGAIYGYTF.

The genes are TRBV18 and TRBJ1-1; 9 bases map to TRBD1. Trimming removed 6 bases from V and 3 bases from J; junction bases left unmatched: 2. CDR3 length: 13 amino acids. Per the germline V gene, CDR1 is KGHSH and CDR2 is LQKENI. CDR3 sequence: CASSRDRDTEAFF. DNA for the CDR3: TGTGCCAGCTCCCGGGACAGGGACACTGAAGCTTTCTTT.

The chain recombines TRBV7-2 with TRBJ2-2, with D perhaps TRBD1 (6 bases). Trimming took 5 bases from V and 3 from J, leaving 13 bases between them. Germline CDR1 and CDR2: SGHTA and FQGNSA. CDR3 length: 15 amino acids. The CDR3 DNA is TGTGCCAGCAGCCCCCGGGACACCTACACCGGGGAGCTGTTTTTT. It yields the protein CASSPRDTYTGELFF.

V is TRBV30 and J is TRBJ1-5, with no clear D. Germline V lookup: CDR1 GTSNPN, CDR2 SVGIG (reference sequence). The CDR3 is 13 residues long. Trimming removed 0 bases from V and 10 bases from J, with 13 bases in between. The CDR3 nucleotides are TGTGCCTGGAGTGTAACTGCGGGGAGCCCCCAGCATTTT. It is translated as CAWSVTAGSPQHF.

As regards this clonotype: At one boundary the junction diverges from the germline segment, which might be a read error. The rearrangement uses TRBV3-1 and TRBJ2-6; no clear D gene. The CDR3 is made up of 14 amino acids. The V gene's germline CDR1 is LGHDT and CDR2 YNNKEL (reference sequence). The CDR3 spells CASTQTSGANVLTF. The CDR3, as DNA: TGTGCCAGCACCCAAACCTCTGGGGCCAACGTCCTGACTTTC.

The rearrangement uses TRBV29-1 and TRBJ2-1, with 12 bases fitting TRBD1. CDR3 size: 16 residues. V was clipped by 7 bases and J by 6 bases; unmatched bases: 13. The germline CDR1 and CDR2 sequences are SQVTM and ANQGSEA. This chain's CDR3 is CSAMDAGQGAPNEQFF. The DNA of the CDR3 is TGCAGCGCCATGGATGCGGGACAGGGGGCTCCCAATGAGCAGTTCTTC.

The J gene is TRBJ2-1, the V gene TRBV27; D not resolved. The V end lost 4 bases, the J end lost 9 bases, and 7 bases lay between the germline ends. The germline V gene has CDR1 MNHEY and CDR2 SMNVEV (reference sequence). The CDR3 covers 11 residues. The chain's CDR3 is CASSSLGEQFF. DNA for the CDR3: TGTGCCAGCAGTTCCCTCGGTGAGCAGTTCTTC.

The genes are TRBV12-3 or TRBV12-4 and TRBJ1-2; D is undetermined. V was pared by 2 bases and J by 6 bases, with 10 bases between. This CDR3 is built from 13 residues. The DNA for the CDR3 is TGTGCCAGCAGTTTATTAATCGCAGATGGCTACACCTTC. This translates into CASSLLIADGYTF.

CDR3 region: CASSTHPSGASDTQYF. The CDR3 DNA is TGTGCCAGCAGCACCCACCCTAGCGGAGCGTCAGATACGCAGTATTTT. The chain carries TRBV7-2 and TRBJ2-3; 7 bases map to TRBD2. Trimming at V came to 5 bases and at J to 4 bases, leaving 12 bases not matched to a gene. Per germline, CDR1 SGHTA and CDR2 FQGNSA. The CDR3 consists of 16 residues. The full variable domain, its missing parts supplied by reference TRBV7-2 and TRBJ2-3, is GAGVSQSPSNKVTEKGKDVELRCDPISGHTALYWYRQSLGQGLEFLIYFQGNSAPDKSGLPSDRFSAERTGGSVSTLTIQRTQQEDSAVYLCASSTHPSGASDTQYFGPGTRLTVL.

The rearrangement links TRBV4-2 to TRBJ2-6; TRBD1 agrees at 8 bases. Trimming removed 4 bases from V and 0 bases from J; junction bases left unmatched: 8. Per germline, CDR1 LGHNA and CDR2 YNFKEQ. CDR3 length: 18 residues. The CDR3 DNA follows: TGTGCCAGCAGCCCGTTCGACAGGGGCCTCTCTGGGGCCAACGTCCTGACTTTC. This codes for CASSPFDRGLSGANVLTF.

About this clonotype itself: Relative to the germline gene, one junction end is altered; a read error may explain this. This rearrangement joins TRBV7-2 to TRBJ2-3; TRBD2 matches 11 bases. The CDR3 contains 17 residues. Germline CDR1 and CDR2: SGHTA and FQGNSA. CDR3 bases: TGTGCCAGCAGCCTAGCGGGAGGAGGGATGGGCACAGATACGCAGTATTTT. Translating gives CASSLAGGGMGTDTQYF.

The rearrangement links TRBV2 to TRBJ1-2; D is ambiguous. Trimming shortened V by 2 bases and J by 7 bases, and 14 bases separated the two germline ends. CDR3 length equals 14 residues. Germline CDR1 and CDR2: SNHLY and FYNNEI. The CDR3 region has the DNA TGTGCCAGCAGTGAAATGTTAAGGGCGGGTGGCTACACCTTC. Its protein product is CASSEMLRAGGYTF.

The chain uses TRBV14 and TRBJ1-2; D remains ambiguous. The CDR3 is 13 amino acids. CDR1 and CDR2 from the germline V gene are SGHDN and FVKESK. The V end lost 0 bases, the J end lost 4 bases, and 6 bases lay between the germline ends. The CDR3, as DNA: TGTGCCAGCAGCCAAGAAAAGGTCTATGGCTACACCTTC. Translation gives CASSQEKVYGYTF.

The chain has TRBV7-9 and TRBJ1-2; D remains unclear. The CDR3 length is 11 residues. V lost 4 bases, J lost 9 bases, and 9 bases lay in between. The germline gives CDR1 SEHNR, CDR2 FQNEAQ (reference sequence). CDR3 region: CASSSSLSYTF. The DNA for the CDR3 is TGTGCCAGCAGCTCGTCGTTAAGCTACACCTTC.

The V and J genes are TRBV5-1 and TRBJ1-1; tentative D call: TRBD1 (6 bases). The V end lost 4 bases, the J end lost 5 bases, and 9 bases lay between the germline ends. Germline CDR1 SGHRS, CDR2 YFSETQ. The CDR3 consists of 12 residues. The CDR3 DNA is TGCGCCAGCAGCCGACAGGATACTGAAGCTTTCTTT. This codes for CASSRQDTEAFF.

CDR3 nucleotide sequence: TGTGCCAGCTGGCAGGACTACACTGAAGCTTTCTTT. Translating it yields CASWQDYTEAFF. The chain carries TRBV6-2 or TRBV6-3 and TRBJ1-1; no clear D gene. Trimming took 8 bases from V and 3 from J, leaving 10 bases between them. The V gene's germline CDR1 is MNHEY and CDR2 SVGEGT. This CDR3 is built from 12 residues.

This clonotype was found a few times. V gene TRBV14 combines with J gene TRBJ2-3, with D hard to call. CDR3 length: 15 amino acids. The germline V gene encodes CDR1 SGHDN and CDR2 FVKESK. Between the trimmed V and J ends, which lost 4 bases and 2 bases, there was a span of 13 bases. CDR3 bases: TGTGCCAGCAGCCTCGCCCCGCCCTTCACAGATACGCAGTATTTT. Protein product: CASSLAPPFTDTQYF.

This clonotype was observed a few times. CDR3 nucleotides: TGTGCCATCAGTATCGGGACACATAGCAATCAGCCCCAGCATTTT. Protein: CAISIGTHSNQPQHF. The V call is TRBV10-3, the J call TRBJ1-5, with a possible D match to TRBD1 (6 bases). The CDR3 runs 15 residues. Trimming cost V 5 bases and J 0 bases, with 11 bases left between them. Germline loops: CDR1 ENHRY, CDR2 SYGVKD.

The V gene is TRBV4-3, the J gene TRBJ1-4; D remains unclear. CDR3 length: 12 residues. The germline gives CDR1 LGHNA, CDR2 YSLEER. The V end lost 0 bases, the J end lost 10 bases, and 6 bases lay between the germline ends. The CDR3: CASSQEDGKLFF. The DNA of the CDR3 is TGCGCCAGCAGCCAAGAGGACGGAAAACTGTTTTTT.

V is TRBV6-5 and J is TRBJ1-1, with D tentatively TRBD1 (6 bases). Trimming took off 3 bases at V and 2 bases at J, with 13 bases between the two ends. The germline CDR1 and CDR2 sequences are MNHEY and SVGAGI. The CDR3 spans 15 residues. CDR3 region: CASSYGQPGNTEAFF. The CDR3 bases are TGTGCCAGCAGTTATGGACAGCCAGGCAACACTGAAGCTTTCTTT.

This chain connects TRBV13 to TRBJ2-5; 7 bases align to TRBD1. Trimming took 5 bases from V and 5 from J; bases not matched to a gene: 8. Germline V gene lookup returns CDR1 PRHDT and CDR2 FYEKMQ (reference sequence). This CDR3 spans 14 amino acids. The CDR3 DNA is TGTGCCAGCAGCGAGACAGGGTCTAGGGAGACCCAGTACTTC. Translated, it gives CASSETGSRETQYF.

The V gene is TRBV7-3, the J gene TRBJ2-7; D not resolved. The CDR3 sequence is 14 residues long. Germline V gene lookup returns CDR1 SGHTA and CDR2 FQGTGA. The V and J ends lost 0 bases and 1 base respectively, with 7 bases between them. The CDR3 DNA reads as TGTGCCAGCAGCTTAACATCAGAGTCCTACGAGCAGTACTTC. Residues: CASSLTSESYEQYF. The full variable domain, with the rest looked up from reference TRBV7-3 and TRBJ2-7, is GAGVSQTPSNKVTEKGKYVELRCDPISGHTALYWYRQSLGQGPEFLIYFQGTGAADDSGLPNDRFFAVRPEGSVSTLKIQRTERGDSAVYLCASSLTSESYEQYFGPGTRLTVT.

The CDR3 loop reads CASSQPAGAAYNEQFF. In nucleotides, the CDR3 is TGCGCCAGCAGCCAGCCAGCGGGAGCAGCCTACAATGAGCAGTTCTTC. This chain connects TRBV4-1 to TRBJ2-1; 8 positions agree with TRBD2. The CDR3 has 16 amino acids. The germline V gene has CDR1 MGHRA and CDR2 YSYEKL. V trimming: 3 bases; J trimming: 2 bases; junction bases outside the gene matches: 6.